This T cell receptor beta chain was identified in a study of T-cell memory formation after mild COVID-19. Study conclusions and caveats: While clones contracting from day 15 to 85 were balanced between CD4 and CD8, later expanders leaned CD4+. Clones which contracted sat mainly in CM and EM if CD4+, and in EMRA if CD8+.

This clonotype was counted only a few times. Its cognate antigen is unknown. V was cut by 2 bases and J by 3 bases, with 14 bases left in between. This CDR3 comprises 15 residues. The germline V gene encodes CDR1 MNHEY and CDR2 SVGEGT. TCRalpha and TCRbeta libraries used 5'RACE with constant-segment primers and UMIs. In TCRdb, the 5' RACE reads were re-called with MiXCR into one record per CDR3 protein. The sample contains about 390,000 distinct CDR3 sequences, approximately 16% of which appear only once. V and J are TRBV6-2 or TRBV6-3 and TRBJ2-7; no clear D. This TCR came from a man younger than 35 who had mild COVID-19 (a few samples of this study predate the infection). Cell type and time point are not known. Sequencing input: PBMCs or a T cell subset sorted from them (not recorded which). Written as DNA, the CDR3 is TGTGCCAGCAGTTACCCCGCCGACGGTTTCTACGAGCAGTACTTC. Translation: CASSYPADGFYEQYF.